The 7 T cell receptor beta chains given below trace back to one sample, sequenced in a study of T cell responses to AZD1222 COVID-19 vaccine. The assay was immunoSEQ multiplex PCR, and TCRdb's table has in-frame clones only and misses some. This table has 100,000 or so clones, about 85% appearing once. The specimen comprised peripheral blood, sampled on day 0 of AZD1222 vaccination. The receptor set was obtained from an adult in good health.

As to this clone: One end of the junction fails to match germline, which may point to a read error. The J gene is TRBJ1-6, the V gene TRBV5-1; 9 positions match TRBD1. The CDR3 loop spans 15 amino acids. Germline V lookup: CDR1 SGHRS, CDR2 YFSETQ. CDR3 sequence reads: CASSLEGQGSRGLHF. In nucleotides, the CDR3 is TGTGCCAGCAGCTTGGAGGGACAGGGATCCCGTGGCCTCCACTTT. Combining the CDR3 with reference TRBV5-1 and TRBJ1-6 gives the whole variable domain KAGVTQTPRYLIKTRGQQVTLSCSPISGHRSVSWYQQTPGQGLQFLFEYFSETQRNKGNFPGRFSGRQFSNSRSEMNVSTLELGDSALYLCASSLEGQGSRGLHFGNGTRLTVT.

The V gene is TRBV6-6, the J gene TRBJ1-5; 9 nucleotides match TRBD1. Germline trimming cut 7 bases from V and 6 bases from J; bases unmatched to any gene: 10. Germline V lookup: CDR1 MNHNY, CDR2 SVGAGI (reference sequence). This CDR3 contains 15 residues. The CDR3 DNA reads as TGTGCCAGCACCGATACAGGGGGCGGAGGTCAGCCCCAGCATTTT. Protein: CASTDTGGGGQPQHF.

This clone is a singleton in its sample. A junction boundary mismatches the germline segment, possibly from a read error. The chain employs TRBV27 and TRBJ1-5; 8 bases are a match to TRBD1. Germline assignment: CDR1 MNHEY and CDR2 SMNVEV (reference sequence). The CDR3 has 15 amino acids. CDR3 amino acids: CASSLYRGGNQPQHF. CDR3 nucleotide sequence: TGTGCCAGCAGCTTATACAGGGGGGGCAATCAGCCCCAGCATTTT.

The table lists this clone with a few counts. V and J are TRBV14 and TRBJ2-3, with a tentative D call TRBD1 (6 bases). The germline CDR1 and CDR2 sequences are SGHDN and FVKESK. Trimming left V 1 base short and J 3 bases short, with 8 bases between. The CDR3 runs to 14 residues. This CDR3 is CASSQGGGTDTQYF. Here the CDR3 DNA reads TGTGCCAGCAGCCAAGGAGGGGGTACAGATACGCAGTATTTT.

This chain connects TRBV25-1 to TRBJ1-4; D remains ambiguous. Germline assignment: CDR1 MGHDK and CDR2 SYGVNS. V was clipped by 2 bases and J by 3 bases, with 4 bases between them. The CDR3 extends over 13 amino acids. As DNA, the CDR3 is TGTGCCAGCAGTGAAGCGTCTAATGAAAAACTGTTTTTT. Protein: CASSEASNEKLFF.

The CDR3 here is CASSTGYPTDTQYF. The CDR3 bases are TGTGCCAGTTCGACAGGGTACCCCACAGATACGCAGTATTTT. This chain uses TRBV19 with TRBJ2-3; 7 bases map to TRBD1. Germline V gene sequence: CDR1 LNHDA, CDR2 SQIVND (reference sequence). Trimming at V came to 8 bases and at J to 2 bases, leaving 7 bases not matched to a gene. This CDR3 is 14 amino acids long.

The gene calls are TRBV5-4 and TRBJ2-1; weak D call: TRBD2 (5 bases). This CDR3 is 15 amino acids long. The V gene lost 5 bases and the J gene lost 0 bases, with 12 bases spanning the gap. Germline V gene data show CDR1 as SGHNT and CDR2 as YYREEE (reference sequence). The CDR3 DNA reads as TGTGCCAGCAGAGACGCTCGGGGCTCCTACAATGAGCAGTTCTTC. Amino acids: CASRDARGSYNEQFF.